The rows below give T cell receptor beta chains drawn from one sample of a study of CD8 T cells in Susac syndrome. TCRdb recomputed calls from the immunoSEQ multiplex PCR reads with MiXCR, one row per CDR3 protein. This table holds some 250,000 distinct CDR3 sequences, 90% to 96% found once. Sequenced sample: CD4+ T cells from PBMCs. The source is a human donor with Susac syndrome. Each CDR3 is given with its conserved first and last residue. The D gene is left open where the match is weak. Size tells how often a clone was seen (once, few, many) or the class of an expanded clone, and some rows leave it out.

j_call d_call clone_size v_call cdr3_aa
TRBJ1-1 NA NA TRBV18 CASSPSGNTEAFF
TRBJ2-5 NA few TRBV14 CASSQWETQYF
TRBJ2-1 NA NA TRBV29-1 CSVEDPRLQLQYNEQFF
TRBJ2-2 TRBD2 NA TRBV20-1 CSAGGSIVNTGELFF
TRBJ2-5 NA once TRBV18 CASSPPGSRLAQYF
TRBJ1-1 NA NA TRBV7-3 CASSLSGPRGEAFF
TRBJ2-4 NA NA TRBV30 CAWQLLAKNIQYF
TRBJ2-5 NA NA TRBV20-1 CSAVLETQYF
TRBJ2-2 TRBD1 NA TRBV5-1 CASRTGTGVPGELFF
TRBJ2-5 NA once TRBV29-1 CSARSGVQETQYF
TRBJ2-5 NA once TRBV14 CASSQVLGETQYF
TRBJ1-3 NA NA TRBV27 CASSLSGIGNTIYF